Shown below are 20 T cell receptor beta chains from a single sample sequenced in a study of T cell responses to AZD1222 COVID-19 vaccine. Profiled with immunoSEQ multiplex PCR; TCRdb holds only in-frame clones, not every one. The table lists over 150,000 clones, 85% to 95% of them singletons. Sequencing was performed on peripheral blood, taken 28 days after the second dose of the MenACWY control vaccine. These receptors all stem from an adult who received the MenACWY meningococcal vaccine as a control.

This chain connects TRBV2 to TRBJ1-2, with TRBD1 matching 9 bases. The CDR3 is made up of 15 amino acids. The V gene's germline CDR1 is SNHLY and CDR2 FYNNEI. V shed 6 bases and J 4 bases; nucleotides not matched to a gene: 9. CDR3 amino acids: CASSPGQGRGYGYTF. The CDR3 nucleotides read TGTGCCAGCAGCCCGGGACAGGGTAGAGGCTATGGCTACACCTTC. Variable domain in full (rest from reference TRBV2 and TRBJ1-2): EPEVTQTPSHQVTQMGQEVILRCVPISNHLYFYWYRQILGQKVEFLVSFYNNEISEKSEIFDDQFSVERPDGSNFTLKIRSTKLEDSAMYFCASSPGQGRGYGYTFGSGTRLTVV.

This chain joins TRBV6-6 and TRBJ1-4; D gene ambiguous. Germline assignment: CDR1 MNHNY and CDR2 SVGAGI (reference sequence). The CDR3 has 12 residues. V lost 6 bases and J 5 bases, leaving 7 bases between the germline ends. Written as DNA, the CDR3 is TGTGCCAGCAGAGAGGGCAATGAAAAACTGTTTTTT. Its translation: CASREGNEKLFF.

This CDR3 reads CASTQIRGYGYTF. The CDR3 DNA is TGTGCCAGCACCCAAATAAGGGGCTATGGCTACACCTTC. V and J are TRBV6-5 and TRBJ1-2, with D maybe TRBD1 (5 bases). Trimming took off 7 bases at V and 4 bases at J, with 13 bases between the two ends. Germline CDR1 is MNHEY and CDR2 is SVGAGI. The CDR3 runs 13 residues.

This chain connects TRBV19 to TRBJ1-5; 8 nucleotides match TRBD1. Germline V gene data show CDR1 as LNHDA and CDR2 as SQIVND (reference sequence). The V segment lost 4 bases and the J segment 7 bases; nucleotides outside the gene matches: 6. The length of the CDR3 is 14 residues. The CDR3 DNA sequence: TGTGCCAGTAGTACGGACAGGGTGGGCCAGCCCCAGCATTTT. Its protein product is CASSTDRVGQPQHF.

CDR3: CASSVTGNYGYTF. CDR3 in DNA: TGTGCCAGCAGTGTGACTGGAAACTATGGCTACACCTTC. J is TRBJ1-2 and V is TRBV25-1; D is ambiguous. V was cut by 4 bases and J by 2 bases, with 8 bases left in between. CDR1 and CDR2 from the germline V gene are MGHDK and SYGVNS. The length of the CDR3 is 13 residues.

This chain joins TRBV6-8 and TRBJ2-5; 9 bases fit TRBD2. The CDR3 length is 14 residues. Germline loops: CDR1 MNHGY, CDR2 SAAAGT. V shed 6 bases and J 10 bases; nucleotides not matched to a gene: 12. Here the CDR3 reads CASRSGSGGPGQYF. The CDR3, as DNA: TGTGCCAGCAGATCCGGCAGCGGGGGGCCCGGCCAGTACTTC.

Here the CDR3 reads CASSSTRTGETQYF. For the CDR3, the DNA is TGTGCCAGCAGCTCCACTCGGACGGGGGAGACCCAGTACTTC. This sequence joins TRBV6-5 and TRBJ2-5, with a tentative D call TRBD2 (5 bases). The germline V gene has CDR1 MNHEY and CDR2 SVGAGI. Trimming removed 6 bases from V and 5 bases from J, with 16 bases in between. This CDR3 spans 14 amino acids.

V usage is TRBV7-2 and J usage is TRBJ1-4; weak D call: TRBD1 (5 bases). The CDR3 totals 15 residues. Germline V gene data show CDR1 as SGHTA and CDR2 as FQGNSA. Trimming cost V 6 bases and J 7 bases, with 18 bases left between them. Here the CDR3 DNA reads TGTGCCAGCAGAAAAGAGGATCAGGGTAGTGAAAAACTGTTTTTT. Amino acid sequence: CASRKEDQGSEKLFF.

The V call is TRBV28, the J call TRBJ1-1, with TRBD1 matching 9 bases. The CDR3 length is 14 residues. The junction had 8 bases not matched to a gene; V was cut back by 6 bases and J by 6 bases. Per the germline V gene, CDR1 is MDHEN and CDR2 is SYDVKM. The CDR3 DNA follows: TGTGCCAGCAGGTACACAGGGGGCTCGTCTGAAGCTTTCTTT. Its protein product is CASRYTGGSSEAFF.

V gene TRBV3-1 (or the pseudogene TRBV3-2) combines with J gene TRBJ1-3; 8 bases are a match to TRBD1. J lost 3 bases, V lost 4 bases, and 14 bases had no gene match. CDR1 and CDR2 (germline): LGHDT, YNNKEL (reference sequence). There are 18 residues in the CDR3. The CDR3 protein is CASSPYPDRALLGNTIYF. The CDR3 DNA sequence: TGTGCCAGCAGCCCTTACCCGGACAGGGCCCTTCTTGGAAACACCATATATTTT.

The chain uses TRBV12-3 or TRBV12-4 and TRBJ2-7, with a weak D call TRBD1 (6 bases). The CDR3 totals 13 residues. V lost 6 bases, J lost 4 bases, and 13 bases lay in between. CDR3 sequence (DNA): TGTGCCAGCAGCAGGGGCAGGGAATACGAGCAGTACTTC. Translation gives CASSRGREYEQYF.

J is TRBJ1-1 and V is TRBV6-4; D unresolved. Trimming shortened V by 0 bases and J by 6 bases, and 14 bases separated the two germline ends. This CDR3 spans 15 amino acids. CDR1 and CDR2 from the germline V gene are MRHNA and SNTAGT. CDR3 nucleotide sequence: TGTGCCAGCAGTGACTCGCCGGGTAAGAGTTCTGAAGCTTTCTTT. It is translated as CASSDSPGKSSEAFF.

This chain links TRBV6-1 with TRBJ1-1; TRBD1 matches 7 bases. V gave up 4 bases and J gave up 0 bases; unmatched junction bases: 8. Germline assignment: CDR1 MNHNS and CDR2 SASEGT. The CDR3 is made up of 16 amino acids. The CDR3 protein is CASSAGGGVMNTEAFF. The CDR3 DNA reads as TGTGCCAGCAGTGCAGGAGGGGGCGTTATGAACACTGAAGCTTTCTTT.

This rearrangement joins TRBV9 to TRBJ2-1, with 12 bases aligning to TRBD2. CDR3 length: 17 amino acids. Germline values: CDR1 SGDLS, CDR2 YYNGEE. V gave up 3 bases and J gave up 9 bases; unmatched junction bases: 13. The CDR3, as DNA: TGTGCCAGCAGCGCCGCCTCTAGCGGGGGGGCTCGGGCTGAGCAGTTCTTC. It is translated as CASSAASSGGARAEQFF.

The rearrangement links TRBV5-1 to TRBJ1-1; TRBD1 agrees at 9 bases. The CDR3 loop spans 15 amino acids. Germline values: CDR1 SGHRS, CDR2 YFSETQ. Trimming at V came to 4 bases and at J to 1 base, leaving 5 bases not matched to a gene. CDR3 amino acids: CASSIDRGWNTEAFF. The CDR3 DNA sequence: TGCGCCAGCAGCATAGACAGGGGGTGGAACACTGAAGCTTTCTTT.

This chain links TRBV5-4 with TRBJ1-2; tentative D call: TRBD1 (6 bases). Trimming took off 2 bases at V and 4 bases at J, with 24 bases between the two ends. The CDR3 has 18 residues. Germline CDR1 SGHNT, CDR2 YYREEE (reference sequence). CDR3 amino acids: CASSFGGGSTQLLYGYTF. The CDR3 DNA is TGTGCCAGCAGCTTTGGAGGGGGGAGTACCCAATTACTCTATGGCTACACCTTC.

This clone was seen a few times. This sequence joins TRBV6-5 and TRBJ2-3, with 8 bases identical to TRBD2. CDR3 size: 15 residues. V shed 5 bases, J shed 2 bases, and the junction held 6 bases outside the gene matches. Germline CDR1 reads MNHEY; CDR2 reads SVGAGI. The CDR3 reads CASSRSGAFTDTQYF. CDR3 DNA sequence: TGTGCCAGCAGTCGTAGCGGGGCCTTCACAGATACGCAGTATTTT.

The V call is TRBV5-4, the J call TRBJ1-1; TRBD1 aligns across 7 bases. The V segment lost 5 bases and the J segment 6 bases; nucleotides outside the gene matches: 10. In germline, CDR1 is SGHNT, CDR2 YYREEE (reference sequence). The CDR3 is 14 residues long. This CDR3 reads CASSQGVAAPEAFF. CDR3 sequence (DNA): TGTGCCAGCAGTCAGGGGGTAGCGGCTCCTGAAGCTTTCTTT.

The CDR3 region is CATSRRDRVVKGYTF. The CDR3 DNA reads as TGTGCCACCAGCAGGAGAGACAGGGTGGTAAAGGGCTACACCTTC. The J gene is TRBJ1-2, the V gene TRBV15; 7 positions match TRBD1. Germline CDR1 reads LNHNV; CDR2 reads YYDKDF (reference sequence). V shed 3 bases and J 8 bases; nucleotides not matched to a gene: 12. The CDR3 has 15 amino acids.

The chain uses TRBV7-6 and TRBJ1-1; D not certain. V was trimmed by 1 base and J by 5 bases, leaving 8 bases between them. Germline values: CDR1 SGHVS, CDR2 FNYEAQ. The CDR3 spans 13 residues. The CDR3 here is CASSLVGETEAFF. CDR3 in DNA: TGTGCCAGCAGCTTAGTCGGGGAAACTGAAGCTTTCTTT.